The 17 T cell receptor beta chains reported below all come from one sample, sequenced in a study of cytomegalovirus exposure and HLA in healthy donors. PCR amplification relied on 60 Vbeta primers (plus 13 Jbeta primers). Sequencing used immunoSEQ multiplex PCR; TCRdb keeps in-frame clones, though not all of them. The table shows roughly 150,000 clones, with roughly 80% occurring only once. Sequenced input: PBMCs. The receptors were sampled from a man aged 45-65 years in good health and CMV-seropositive.

The rearrangement links TRBV2 to TRBJ1-1, with TRBD1 as a possible D gene (6 bases). In germline, CDR1 is SNHLY, CDR2 FYNNEI. The CDR3 runs 11 residues. The V and J ends lost 7 bases and 11 bases respectively, with 14 bases between them. The CDR3 coding sequence is TGTGCCAGCACACAAGAGGGGGGGGCTTTCTTT. Translating it yields CASTQEGGAFF.

The V call is TRBV30, the J call TRBJ1-5, with D possibly being TRBD1 (5 bases). V was trimmed by 7 bases and J by 5 bases, leaving 15 bases between them. Germline V gene lookup returns CDR1 GTSNPN and CDR2 SVGIG (reference sequence). The CDR3 contains 13 residues. DNA for the CDR3: TGTGCCTCCAATGGAGGGGATCATCAGCCCCAGCATTTT. This gives the protein CASNGGDHQPQHF.

This clone was observed a handful of times. Other DNA sequences within the sample encode an identical CDR3. The rearrangement joins TRBV20-1 to TRBJ2-1, with TRBD2 as a possible D gene (5 bases). V was pared by 7 bases and J by 4 bases, with 8 bases between. Germline V gene sequence: CDR1 DFQATT, CDR2 SNEGSKA (reference sequence). The CDR3 covers 11 residues. The CDR3 region is CSGGSYNEQFF. For the CDR3, the DNA is TGCAGTGGAGGGTCATACAATGAGCAGTTCTTC.

The genes are TRBV28 and TRBJ2-7, with D tentatively TRBD2 (5 bases). The CDR3 is 16 residues long. The V and J ends lost 5 bases and 4 bases respectively, with 21 bases between them. Looked up from germline, CDR1 is MDHEN and CDR2 is SYDVKM. CDR3 sequence reads: CASSRPGILAPYEQYF. The CDR3 DNA is TGTGCCAGCAGTCGTCCCGGGATCCTCGCCCCATACGAGCAGTACTTC.

The V call is TRBV5-1, the J call TRBJ2-1; 9 positions agree with TRBD1. CDR1 and CDR2 from the germline V gene are SGHRS and YFSETQ. After removal of 4 bases from V and 6 bases from J, the junction contained 2 bases not matched to a gene. The CDR3 is 13 amino acids. The CDR3 DNA reads TGCGCCAGCAGCCTGACAGGGGGCAATGAGCAGTTCTTC. Translation gives CASSLTGGNEQFF.

J is TRBJ1-5 and V is TRBV6-1; D is ambiguous. Germline V gene data show CDR1 as MNHNS and CDR2 as SASEGT. The CDR3 is made up of 15 amino acids. Trimming stripped 0 bases from V and 7 bases from J, with 13 bases between. The DNA for the CDR3 is TGTGCCAGCAGTGAAGCGCGGTTGATCTCCCAGCCCCAGCATTTT. As protein: CASSEARLISQPQHF.

The chain uses TRBV28 and TRBJ1-2; TRBD1 might be the D (5 bases). This CDR3 spans 14 amino acids. Trimming cost V 5 bases and J 5 bases, with 15 bases left between them. CDR1 is MDHEN and CDR2 is SYDVKM in the germline V gene. Written as DNA, the CDR3 is TGTGCCAGCAGTGGTGGCGGGGGGTATTATGGCTACACCTTC. This encodes CASSGGGGYYGYTF.

This clone was detected a few times. The chain has TRBV19 and TRBJ1-3; no firm D call. Germline assignment: CDR1 LNHDA and CDR2 SQIVND (reference sequence). CDR3 length: 18 amino acids. V was shortened by 4 bases and J by 0 bases, with 19 bases between the two germline ends. The CDR3 bases are TGTGCCAGTAGTAAGGGCTCGGCGGGCTACCGCTCTGGAAACACCATATATTTT. This gives the protein CASSKGSAGYRSGNTIYF.

V usage is TRBV9 and J usage is TRBJ2-3; 8 positions match TRBD2. Germline-derived CDR1 and CDR2 are SGDLS and YYNGEE. Losses at the gene ends were 5 bases for V and 4 bases for J; bases not matched to a gene: 6. The CDR3 covers 14 residues. CDR3 protein: CASSVSGIPDTQYF. For the CDR3, the DNA is TGTGCCAGCAGTGTTAGCGGGATCCCAGATACGCAGTATTTT.

The CDR3, as DNA: TGTGCCAGCAGTAGTGACAGCTACGGCTACACCTTC. Translated: CASSSDSYGYTF. The V and J genes are TRBV6-5 and TRBJ1-2, with a weak D call TRBD1 (5 bases). The germline gives CDR1 MNHEY, CDR2 SVGAGI. The CDR3 has 12 amino acids. V was trimmed by 5 bases and J by 8 bases, leaving 12 bases between them.

Written as DNA, the CDR3 is TGTGCCAGCGATATGGACAGGGTCAATCAGCCCCAGCATTTT. It specifies CASDMDRVNQPQHF. J is TRBJ1-5 and V is TRBV28; 8 nucleotides agree with TRBD1. Unmatched junction bases numbered 6, after V lost 8 bases and J lost 3 bases. This CDR3 has 14 residues. CDR1 is MDHEN, CDR2 SYDVKM, per germline.

CDR3 in DNA: TGTGCCAGCACCTATCACGGGGCCAACGTCCTGACTTTC. Translating gives CASTYHGANVLTF. The rearrangement uses TRBV27 and TRBJ2-6; D is unclear. V gave up 7 bases and J gave up 4 bases, with 8 bases separating them. The CDR3 sequence is 13 residues long. Germline CDR1 is MNHEY and CDR2 is SMNVEV (reference sequence).

This chain connects TRBV7-2 to TRBJ2-2; 8 positions match TRBD1. Trimming took 1 base from V and 5 from J; bases not matched to a gene: 3. CDR1 and CDR2 (germline): SGHTA, FQGNSA. The CDR3 is 15 residues long. The CDR3 region is CASSLGTGRTGELFF. DNA of the CDR3: TGTGCCAGCAGCTTAGGGACAGGGAGAACCGGGGAGCTGTTTTTT.

The genes are TRBV19 and TRBJ2-7; 8 bases align to TRBD1. The CDR3 is 14 amino acids. Germline trimming cut 7 bases from V and 5 bases from J; bases unmatched to any gene: 10. Germline V gene data show CDR1 as LNHDA and CDR2 as SQIVND (reference sequence). The CDR3 coding sequence is TGTGCCAGTAAATTCGGACAGGGTGCCCACGAGCAGTACTTC. It is translated as CASKFGQGAHEQYF. The full variable domain, completed using reference TRBV19 and TRBJ2-7, is DGGITQSPKYLFRKEGQNVTLSCEQNLNHDAMYWYRQDPGQGLRLIYYSQIVNDFQKGDIAEGYSVSREKKESFPLTVTSAQKNPTAFYLCASKFGQGAHEQYFGPGTRLTVT.

This clone was found a few times. The rearrangement links TRBV9 to TRBJ1-1; D perhaps matches TRBD1 (5 bases). The length of the CDR3 is 12 residues. Germline lookup yields CDR1 SGDLS and CDR2 YYNGEE. Trimming removed 3 bases from V and 8 bases from J, with 11 bases in between. The DNA of the CDR3 is TGTGCCAGCAGCGCCCAGGGTGCCGAAGCTTTCTTT. It translates to CASSAQGAEAFF.

The chain employs TRBV7-9 and TRBJ2-3; possible D gene TRBD1, 5 bases. V shed 5 bases and J shed 5 bases, with 14 bases lying between them. CDR3 length equals 14 residues. From germline, CDR1 is SEHNR and CDR2 FQNEAQ (reference sequence). CDR3 DNA: TGTGCCAGCAGCCCCAGGGCCCTCGTAGATACGCAGTATTTT. Amino acids: CASSPRALVDTQYF.

The chain employs TRBV15 and TRBJ2-5; 10 nucleotides match TRBD2. V gave up 5 bases and J gave up 4 bases; unmatched junction bases: 4. CDR1 is LNHNV and CDR2 is YYDKDF in the germline V gene (reference sequence). This CDR3 is built from 14 residues. The CDR3 loop reads CATSFRLAGETQYF. CDR3 bases: TGTGCCACCAGCTTCCGACTAGCGGGAGAGACCCAGTACTTC.